This is a list of T cell receptor beta chains from one sample in a study of T-cell memory formation after mild COVID-19. TCRdb passed the 5' RACE reads through MiXCR, listing each CDR3 protein once. Of a few hundred thousand distinct CDR3 sequences detected, 25% to 30% appear once; the ten largest clones hold roughly 13%. Sequencing was performed on PBMCs or a T cell subset sorted from them (not recorded which). These receptors were obtained from an adult woman who had mild COVID-19 (a few samples of this study predate the infection). Cell type and time point are not known. The CDR3 runs from the conserved cysteine through the conserved F or W. A D gene is named only where the DNA matches it firmly. Only some rows state a clone size, as once, few, many or a class for expanded clones.

d_gene: -
abundance: -
v_gene: TRBV2
j_gene: TRBJ2-3
CDR3aa: CASSSDGGIITLEYF
CDR3nt: TGTGCCAGCAGCTCCGACGGGGGAATCATTACGCTGGAGTATTTT

d_gene: TRBD2
abundance: once
v_gene: TRBV6-5
j_gene: TRBJ2-7
CDR3aa: CASSPPGLAGAPQYF
CDR3nt: TGTGCCAGCAGCCCACCGGGACTAGCGGGAGCGCCGCAGTACTTC

d_gene: -
abundance: few
v_gene: TRBV24-1
j_gene: TRBJ1-3
CDR3aa: CATSDSGTVSGNTIYF
CDR3nt: TGTGCCACCAGTGACTCCGGGACGGTTTCTGGAAACACCATATATTTT

d_gene: -
abundance: -
v_gene: TRBV24-1
j_gene: TRBJ2-1
CDR3aa: CATSDPPLGGRHNNEHFF
CDR3nt: TGTGCCACCAGTGATCCTCCCCTGGGGGGCCGCCACAACAATGAGCATTTCTTC

d_gene: -
abundance: -
v_gene: TRBV2
j_gene: TRBJ2-5
CDR3aa: CASRNEETQYF
CDR3nt: TGTGCCAGCAGGAATGAAGAGACCCAGTACTTC

d_gene: -
abundance: -
v_gene: TRBV12-3/TRBV12-4
j_gene: TRBJ1-2
CDR3aa: CASSLEEASYGYTF
CDR3nt: TGTGCCAGCAGTTTAGAGGAGGCGAGCTATGGCTACACCTTC

d_gene: -
abundance: once
v_gene: TRBV11-2
j_gene: TRBJ2-3
CDR3aa: CASSPVGPGAYTDTQYF
CDR3nt: TGTGCCAGCAGCCCCGTTGGGCCGGGGGCCTACACAGATACGCAGTATTTT

d_gene: -
abundance: few
v_gene: TRBV6-2/TRBV6-3
j_gene: TRBJ2-2
CDR3aa: CASSYPRVSGTGELFF
CDR3nt: TGTGCCAGCAGTTACCCCCGGGTCTCGGGCACCGGGGAGCTGTTTTTT

d_gene: -
abundance: few
v_gene: TRBV7-9
j_gene: TRBJ1-1
CDR3aa: CASSLATLETFF
CDR3nt: TGTGCCAGCAGCTTAGCCACCTTAGAGACTTTCTTT

d_gene: TRBD2
abundance: -
v_gene: TRBV5-5
j_gene: TRBJ2-1
CDR3aa: CASSSGLAGAHYNEQFF
CDR3nt: TGTGCCAGCAGCTCAGGACTAGCGGGGGCCCACTACAATGAGCAGTTCTTC

d_gene: -
abundance: -
v_gene: TRBV11-2
j_gene: TRBJ1-2
CDR3aa: CASSTQWGMLYGYTF
CDR3nt: TGTGCCAGCAGCACACAGTGGGGGATGCTCTATGGCTACACCTTC

d_gene: TRBD2
abundance: -
v_gene: TRBV6-5
j_gene: TRBJ2-1
CDR3aa: CASGPAPGGNEQFF
CDR3nt: TGTGCCAGCGGACCGGCCCCGGGGGGCAATGAGCAGTTCTTC

d_gene: -
abundance: -
v_gene: TRBV20-1
j_gene: TRBJ2-1
CDR3aa: CSARVPGNEQFF
CDR3nt: TGCAGTGCTAGAGTCCCTGGCAATGAGCAGTTCTTC

d_gene: -
abundance: -
v_gene: TRBV9
j_gene: TRBJ2-1
CDR3aa: CASSVGGGEVEQFF
CDR3nt: TGTGCCAGCAGCGTAGGGGGCGGGGAGGTTGAGCAGTTCTTC

d_gene: -
abundance: -
v_gene: TRBV20-1
j_gene: TRBJ1-2
CDR3aa: CSARDPLRAYGYTF
CDR3nt: TGCAGTGCTAGAGATCCTCTGCGGGCCTATGGCTACACCTTC

d_gene: -
abundance: few
v_gene: TRBV12-3/TRBV12-4
j_gene: TRBJ1-5
CDR3aa: CASSFEADYNQPQHF
CDR3nt: TGTGCCAGCAGTTTCGAGGCAGATTACAATCAGCCCCAGCATTTT

d_gene: -
abundance: -
v_gene: TRBV12-3/TRBV12-4
j_gene: TRBJ2-3
CDR3aa: CASSSDFTDTQYF
CDR3nt: TGTGCCAGCAGTTCCGACTTCACAGATACGCAGTATTTT

d_gene: TRBD2
abundance: few
v_gene: TRBV29-1
j_gene: TRBJ2-5
CDR3aa: CSVRTSGRRETQYF
CDR3nt: TGCAGCGTTCGGACTAGCGGGAGGAGAGAGACCCAGTACTTC

d_gene: -
abundance: -
v_gene: TRBV10-3
j_gene: TRBJ2-7
CDR3aa: CAITPGESLTSYEQYF
CDR3nt: TGTGCCATCACTCCGGGGGAGAGCCTTACCTCCTACGAGCAGTACTTC

d_gene: -
abundance: few
v_gene: TRBV5-1
j_gene: TRBJ2-7
CDR3aa: CASSLEASYEQYF
CDR3nt: TGCGCCAGCAGCTTGGAGGCTTCCTACGAGCAGTACTTC

d_gene: TRBD1
abundance: -
v_gene: TRBV4-1
j_gene: TRBJ1-2
CDR3aa: CASSPQPGGGEVGYTF
CDR3nt: TGCGCCAGCAGCCCCCAACCCGGAGGGGGCGAGGTAGGCTACACCTTC

d_gene: -
abundance: few
v_gene: TRBV24-1
j_gene: TRBJ1-1
CDR3aa: CATSDSRRPSMAFF
CDR3nt: TGTGCCACCAGTGATTCCCGCCGGCCAAGTATGGCTTTCTTT

d_gene: TRBD1
abundance: -
v_gene: TRBV5-1
j_gene: TRBJ2-2
CDR3aa: CASRQGASTGELFF
CDR3nt: TGCGCCAGCAGACAGGGGGCGAGCACCGGGGAGCTGTTTTTT

d_gene: TRBD2
abundance: -
v_gene: TRBV19
j_gene: TRBJ2-1
CDR3aa: CASRRTSGGEYEQFF
CDR3nt: TGTGCCAGTAGGAGGACTAGCGGGGGGGAGTATGAGCAGTTCTTC

d_gene: -
abundance: few
v_gene: TRBV5-1
j_gene: TRBJ2-1
CDR3aa: CASSLGTIVPGEQFF
CDR3nt: TGCGCCAGCAGCTTAGGGACAATCGTCCCGGGTGAGCAGTTCTTC

d_gene: -
abundance: -
v_gene: TRBV12-3/TRBV12-4
j_gene: TRBJ1-1
CDR3aa: CASKRGSGTEAFF
CDR3nt: TGTGCCAGCAAAAGGGGGTCAGGGACTGAAGCTTTCTTT

d_gene: -
abundance: few
v_gene: TRBV7-8
j_gene: TRBJ2-5
CDR3aa: CASSQQGIQETQYF
CDR3nt: TGTGCCAGCAGCCAACAGGGTATCCAAGAGACCCAGTACTTC

d_gene: TRBD2
abundance: few
v_gene: TRBV7-8
j_gene: TRBJ2-1
CDR3aa: CASIGAVSSGLYNEQFF
CDR3nt: TGTGCCAGCATAGGAGCGGTCTCTAGCGGGTTATACAATGAGCAGTTCTTC

d_gene: TRBD2
abundance: few
v_gene: TRBV3-1
j_gene: TRBJ2-1
CDR3aa: CASSQRQRGWTRAIEQFF
CDR3nt: TGTGCCAGCAGCCAGAGACAACGGGGATGGACTAGAGCTATTGAGCAGTTCTTC

d_gene: -
abundance: -
v_gene: TRBV24-1
j_gene: TRBJ1-2
CDR3aa: CATSDMGGYTF
CDR3nt: TGTGCCACCAGTGATATGGGTGGCTACACCTTC

d_gene: TRBD1
abundance: few
v_gene: TRBV7-9
j_gene: TRBJ1-3
CDR3aa: CASSLAPTPQGAGNTIYF
CDR3nt: TGTGCCAGCAGCTTAGCGCCCACTCCTCAGGGGGCTGGAAACACCATATATTTT

d_gene: TRBD2
abundance: -
v_gene: TRBV9
j_gene: TRBJ2-1
CDR3aa: CASSALGGASHEQFF
CDR3nt: TGTGCCAGCAGCGCCCTCGGGGGGGCCAGTCATGAGCAGTTCTTC

d_gene: TRBD1
abundance: few
v_gene: TRBV5-1
j_gene: TRBJ1-1
CDR3aa: CASKPGGGRDTEAFF
CDR3nt: TGCGCCAGCAAGCCAGGGGGCGGGAGAGACACTGAAGCTTTCTTT

d_gene: -
abundance: -
v_gene: TRBV12-3/TRBV12-4
j_gene: TRBJ2-1
CDR3aa: CASRTRAEQFF
CDR3nt: TGTGCCAGCCGGACCAGGGCAGAGCAGTTCTTC

d_gene: -
abundance: few
v_gene: TRBV7-9
j_gene: TRBJ1-6
CDR3aa: CASTEPGDSPLHF
CDR3nt: TGTGCCAGCACAGAACCCGGGGATTCACCCCTCCACTTT

d_gene: -
abundance: few
v_gene: TRBV5-6
j_gene: TRBJ2-7
CDR3aa: CASSTRNGRGIYEQYF
CDR3nt: TGTGCCAGCAGCACCAGGAATGGGCGGGGCATATACGAGCAGTACTTC

d_gene: -
abundance: few
v_gene: TRBV7-2
j_gene: TRBJ1-5
CDR3aa: CASSFVQSQPQHF
CDR3nt: TGTGCCAGCAGCTTCGTACAGAGCCAGCCCCAGCATTTT

d_gene: -
abundance: -
v_gene: TRBV7-8
j_gene: TRBJ2-7
CDR3aa: CASSLALGRFYEQYF
CDR3nt: TGTGCCAGCAGCTTAGCGCTGGGGAGGTTCTACGAGCAGTACTTC

d_gene: -
abundance: -
v_gene: TRBV15
j_gene: TRBJ2-1
CDR3aa: CATSRGYREVYANEQFF
CDR3nt: TGTGCCACCAGCAGAGGGTACAGGGAGGTTTACGCGAATGAGCAGTTCTTC

d_gene: -
abundance: -
v_gene: TRBV7-8
j_gene: TRBJ1-4
CDR3aa: CASSPGQFPMNEKLFF
CDR3nt: TGTGCCAGCAGCCCAGGACAGTTTCCCATGAATGAAAAACTGTTTTTT

d_gene: -
abundance: -
v_gene: TRBV5-1
j_gene: TRBJ2-2
CDR3aa: CASSLGRTNTGELFF
CDR3nt: TGCGCCAGCAGCTTGGGACGCACGAACACCGGGGAGCTGTTTTTT

d_gene: -
abundance: -
v_gene: TRBV7-9
j_gene: TRBJ1-5
CDR3aa: CASSLETVWGVDQPQHF
CDR3nt: TGTGCCAGCAGCTTAGAGACGGTTTGGGGGGTTGATCAGCCCCAGCATTTT

d_gene: -
abundance: few
v_gene: TRBV20-1
j_gene: TRBJ1-6
CDR3aa: CSARVRYNSPLHF
CDR3nt: TGCAGTGCTAGAGTCCGCTATAATTCACCCCTCCACTTT

d_gene: -
abundance: -
v_gene: TRBV7-9
j_gene: TRBJ1-1
CDR3aa: CASSSPPTGLWSFEAFF
CDR3nt: TGTGCCAGCAGCTCCCCCCCGACAGGACTGTGGTCCTTTGAAGCTTTCTTT

d_gene: -
abundance: once
v_gene: TRBV24-1
j_gene: TRBJ1-2
CDR3aa: CATSSGSYGYTF
CDR3nt: TGTGCCACATCATCCGGGAGCTATGGCTACACCTTC

d_gene: TRBD1
abundance: -
v_gene: TRBV29-1
j_gene: TRBJ2-7
CDR3aa: CSVEGLPGQGRYEQYF
CDR3nt: TGCAGCGTCGAGGGGTTACCGGGACAGGGGAGGTACGAGCAGTACTTC

d_gene: TRBD2
abundance: -
v_gene: TRBV7-9
j_gene: TRBJ2-3
CDR3aa: CASSLVFAGRTTDTQYF
CDR3nt: TGTGCCAGCAGCTTAGTGTTTGCCGGGAGGACGACAGATACGCAGTATTTT

d_gene: TRBD2
abundance: many
v_gene: TRBV3-1
j_gene: TRBJ2-2
CDR3aa: CASSPTSALAGELFF
CDR3nt: TGTGCCAGCAGCCCGACTAGCGCCCTTGCCGGGGAGCTGTTTTTT

d_gene: -
abundance: few
v_gene: TRBV20-1
j_gene: TRBJ1-5
CDR3aa: CSARSGLAQPQHF
CDR3nt: TGCAGTGCTAGATCCGGGTTAGCCCAGCCCCAGCATTTT

d_gene: TRBD2
abundance: -
v_gene: TRBV7-3
j_gene: TRBJ2-3
CDR3aa: CASSLFGLDTSGGARNTQYF
CDR3nt: TGTGCCAGCAGCTTATTTGGCTTGGATACTAGCGGGGGGGCCCGAAATACGCAGTATTTT

d_gene: -
abundance: -
v_gene: TRBV3-1
j_gene: TRBJ2-2
CDR3aa: CASSPRGSKGVDGELFF
CDR3nt: TGTGCCAGCAGCCCCCGGGGCTCGAAAGGGGTTGACGGGGAGCTGTTTTTT

d_gene: -
abundance: few
v_gene: TRBV12-5
j_gene: TRBJ1-3
CDR3aa: CASGSTALTYSGNTIYF
CDR3nt: TGTGCTAGTGGTTCCACAGCCCTCACCTACTCTGGAAACACCATATATTTT

d_gene: -
abundance: -
v_gene: TRBV4-1
j_gene: TRBJ2-1
CDR3aa: CASSRGTLYNEQFF
CDR3nt: TGCGCCAGCAGCCGGGGGACCCTTTACAATGAGCAGTTCTTC